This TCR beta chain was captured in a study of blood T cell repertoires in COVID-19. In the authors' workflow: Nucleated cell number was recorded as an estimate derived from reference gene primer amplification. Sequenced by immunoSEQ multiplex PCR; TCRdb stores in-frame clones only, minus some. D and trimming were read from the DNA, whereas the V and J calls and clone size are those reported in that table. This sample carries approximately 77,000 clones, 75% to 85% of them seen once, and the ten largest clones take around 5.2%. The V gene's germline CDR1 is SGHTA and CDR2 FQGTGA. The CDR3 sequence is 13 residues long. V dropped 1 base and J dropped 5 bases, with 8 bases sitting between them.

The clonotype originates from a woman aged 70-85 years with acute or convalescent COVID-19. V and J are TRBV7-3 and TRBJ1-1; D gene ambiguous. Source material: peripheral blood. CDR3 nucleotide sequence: TGTGCCAGCAGCTTAAACGAGAATACTGAAGCTTTCTTT. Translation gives CASSLNENTEAFF.